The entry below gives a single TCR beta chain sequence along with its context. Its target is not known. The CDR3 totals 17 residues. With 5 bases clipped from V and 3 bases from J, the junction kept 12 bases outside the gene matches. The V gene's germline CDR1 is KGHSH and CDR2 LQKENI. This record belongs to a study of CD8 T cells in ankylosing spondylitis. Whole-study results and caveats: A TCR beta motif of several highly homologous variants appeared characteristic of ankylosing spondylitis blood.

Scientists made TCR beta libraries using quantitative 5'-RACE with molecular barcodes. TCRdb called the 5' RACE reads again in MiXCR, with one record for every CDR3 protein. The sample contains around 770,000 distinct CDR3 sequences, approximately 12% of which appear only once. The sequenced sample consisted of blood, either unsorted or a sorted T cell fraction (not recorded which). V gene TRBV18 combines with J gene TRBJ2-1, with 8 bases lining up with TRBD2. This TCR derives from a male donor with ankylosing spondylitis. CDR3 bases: TGTGCCAGCTCATCAGCAGGGAGCGGGAGTTACTACAATGAGCAGTTCTTC. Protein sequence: CASSSAGSGSYYNEQFF. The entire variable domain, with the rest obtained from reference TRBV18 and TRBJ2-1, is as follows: NAGVMQNPRHLVRRRGQEARLRCSPMKGHSHVYWYRQLPEEGLKFMVYLQKENIIDESGMPKERFSAEFPKEGPSILRIQQVVRGDSAAYFCASSSAGSGSYYNEQFFGPGTRLTVL.